The clone carrying this T cell receptor beta chain was detected a few times. Its antigen is not identified. This entry is derived from a study of T-cell memory formation after mild COVID-19. As for the study in general: Each donor largely had its own TCR clusters. Study-level results: Contracting CD4+ clones were located mainly in CM and EM, and CD8+ clones in EMRA. Researchers found some responding clones in pre-infection memory, a sign that cross-reactive memory joined.

CDR3 length: 14 amino acids. Germline CDR1 is SGHRS and CDR2 is YFSETQ. The germline V and J ends were trimmed by 2 bases and 0 bases, with 8 bases remaining between them. 5'RACE primed from the constant segment yielded TCR alpha and TCR beta cDNA libraries bearing sample barcodes and UMIs. Each CDR3 protein is one row after TCRdb ran MiXCR on the 5' RACE reads. The sample records around 200,000 distinct CDR3 sequences, about a fifth being singletons. The genes are TRBV5-1 and TRBJ1-1; unclear D gene. Sequenced sample: PBMCs or a T cell subset sorted from them (not recorded which). The sequence was obtained from an adult woman who had mild COVID-19 (a few samples of this study predate the infection). Cell type and time point are not known. The CDR3 DNA follows: TGCGCCAGCAGCTTTGAGCTATTGAACACTGAAGCTTTCTTT. Translation gives CASSFELLNTEAFF.